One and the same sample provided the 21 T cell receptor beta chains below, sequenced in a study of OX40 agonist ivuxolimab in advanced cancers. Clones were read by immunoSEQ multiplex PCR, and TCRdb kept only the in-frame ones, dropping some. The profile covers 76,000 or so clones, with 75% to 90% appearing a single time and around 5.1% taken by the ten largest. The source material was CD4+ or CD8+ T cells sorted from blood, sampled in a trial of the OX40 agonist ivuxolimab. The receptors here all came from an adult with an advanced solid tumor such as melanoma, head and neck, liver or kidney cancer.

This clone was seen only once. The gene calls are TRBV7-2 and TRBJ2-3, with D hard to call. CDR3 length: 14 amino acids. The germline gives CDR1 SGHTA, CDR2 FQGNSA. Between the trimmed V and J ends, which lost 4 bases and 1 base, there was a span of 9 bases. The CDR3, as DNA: TGTGCCAGCAGCTCCCGGCTTCGCACAGATACGCAGTATTTT. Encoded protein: CASSSRLRTDTQYF.

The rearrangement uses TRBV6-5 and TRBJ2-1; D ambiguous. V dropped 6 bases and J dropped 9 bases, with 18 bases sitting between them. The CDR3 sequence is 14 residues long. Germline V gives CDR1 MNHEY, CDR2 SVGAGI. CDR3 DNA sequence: TGTGCCAGCAGCTTACTCACCCTACCTATTGAGCAGTTCTTC. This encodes CASSLLTLPIEQFF.

CDR3 residues: CASSVGVAGRSTYEQYF. The DNA for the CDR3 is TGTGCCAGCAGCGTAGGAGTGGCGGGGCGATCTACCTACGAGCAGTACTTC. This chain connects TRBV9 to TRBJ2-7; the D gene is possibly TRBD2 (6 bases). The CDR3 loop spans 17 amino acids. The V gene lost 0 bases and the J gene lost 2 bases, with 18 bases spanning the gap. The germline V gene encodes CDR1 SGDLS and CDR2 YYNGEE.

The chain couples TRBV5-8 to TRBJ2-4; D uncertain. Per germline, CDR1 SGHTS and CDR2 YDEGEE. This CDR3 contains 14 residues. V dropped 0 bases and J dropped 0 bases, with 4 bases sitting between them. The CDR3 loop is CASSLGIAKNIQYF. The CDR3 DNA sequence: TGTGCCAGCAGCTTGGGGATAGCCAAAAACATTCAGTACTTC.

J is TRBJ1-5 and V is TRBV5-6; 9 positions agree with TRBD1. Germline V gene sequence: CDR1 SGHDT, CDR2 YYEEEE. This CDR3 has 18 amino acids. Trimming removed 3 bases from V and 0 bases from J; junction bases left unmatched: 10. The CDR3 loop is CASSYGTGRSNSNQPQHF. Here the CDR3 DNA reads TGTGCCAGCAGCTACGGGACAGGGAGGAGTAATAGCAATCAGCCCCAGCATTTT.

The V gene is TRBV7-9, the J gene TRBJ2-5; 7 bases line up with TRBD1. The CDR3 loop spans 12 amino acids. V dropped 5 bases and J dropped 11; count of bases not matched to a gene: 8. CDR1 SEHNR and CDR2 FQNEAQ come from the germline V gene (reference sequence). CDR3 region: CASSTGVARQYF. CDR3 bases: TGTGCCAGCAGCACAGGGGTAGCGAGGCAGTACTTC.

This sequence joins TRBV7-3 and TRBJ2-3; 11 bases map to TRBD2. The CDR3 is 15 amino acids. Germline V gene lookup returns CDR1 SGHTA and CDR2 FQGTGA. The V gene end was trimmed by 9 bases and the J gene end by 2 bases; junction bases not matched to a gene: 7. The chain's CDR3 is CASTLAGAPTDTQYF. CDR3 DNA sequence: TGTGCCAGTACACTAGCGGGGGCCCCCACAGATACGCAGTATTTT.

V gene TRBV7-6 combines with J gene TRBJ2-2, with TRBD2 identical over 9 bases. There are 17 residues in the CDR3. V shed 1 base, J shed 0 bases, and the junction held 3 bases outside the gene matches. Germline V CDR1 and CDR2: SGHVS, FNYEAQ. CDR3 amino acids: CASSLVASGANTGELFF. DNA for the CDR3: TGTGCCAGCAGCTTAGTCGCTAGCGGGGCGAACACCGGGGAGCTGTTTTTT.

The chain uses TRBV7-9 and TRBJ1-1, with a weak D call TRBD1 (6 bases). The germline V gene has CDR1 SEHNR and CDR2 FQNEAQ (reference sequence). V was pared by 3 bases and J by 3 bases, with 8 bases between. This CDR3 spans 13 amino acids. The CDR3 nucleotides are TGTGCCAGCAGCTTTAAGGGGGACACTGAAGCTTTCTTT. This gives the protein CASSFKGDTEAFF.

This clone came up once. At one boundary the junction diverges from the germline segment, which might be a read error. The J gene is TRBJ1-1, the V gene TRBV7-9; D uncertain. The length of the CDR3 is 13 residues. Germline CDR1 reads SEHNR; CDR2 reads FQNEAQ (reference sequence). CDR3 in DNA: TGTGCCAGCAGTTTAGGGTTCTACGCTGAAGCTTTCTTT. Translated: CASSLGFYAEAFF.

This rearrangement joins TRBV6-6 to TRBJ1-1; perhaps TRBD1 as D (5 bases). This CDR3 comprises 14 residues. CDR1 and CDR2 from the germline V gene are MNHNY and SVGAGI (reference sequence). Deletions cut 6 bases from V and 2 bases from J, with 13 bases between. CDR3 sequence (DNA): TGTGCCAGCAGGGAGGGGAGTGCAAACACTGAAGCTTTCTTT. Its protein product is CASREGSANTEAFF.

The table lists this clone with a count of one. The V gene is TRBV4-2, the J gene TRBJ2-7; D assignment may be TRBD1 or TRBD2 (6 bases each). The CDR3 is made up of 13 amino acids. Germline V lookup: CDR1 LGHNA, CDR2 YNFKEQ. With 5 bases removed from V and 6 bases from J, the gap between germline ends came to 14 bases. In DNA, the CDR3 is TGTGCCAGCAGCTTGGAACAGGGAGGCGAGCAGTACTTC. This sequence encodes CASSLEQGGEQYF.

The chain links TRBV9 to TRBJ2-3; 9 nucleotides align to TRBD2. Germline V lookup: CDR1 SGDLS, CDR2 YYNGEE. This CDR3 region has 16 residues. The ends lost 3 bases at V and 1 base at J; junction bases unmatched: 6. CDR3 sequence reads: CASSAQIAGGTDTQYF. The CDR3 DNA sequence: TGTGCCAGCAGCGCCCAAATAGCGGGGGGCACAGATACGCAGTATTTT.

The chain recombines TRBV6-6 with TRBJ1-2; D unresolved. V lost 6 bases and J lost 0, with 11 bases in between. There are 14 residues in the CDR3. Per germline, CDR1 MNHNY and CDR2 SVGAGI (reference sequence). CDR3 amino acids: CASSPGAANYGYTF. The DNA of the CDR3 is TGTGCCAGCAGCCCCGGCGCAGCTAACTATGGCTACACCTTC.

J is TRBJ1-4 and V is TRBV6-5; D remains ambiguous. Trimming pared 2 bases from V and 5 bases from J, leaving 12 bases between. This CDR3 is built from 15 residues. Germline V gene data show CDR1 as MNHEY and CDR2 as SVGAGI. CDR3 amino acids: CASSYAGIGNEKLFF. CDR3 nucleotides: TGTGCCAGCAGTTACGCCGGGATCGGAAATGAAAAACTGTTTTTT.

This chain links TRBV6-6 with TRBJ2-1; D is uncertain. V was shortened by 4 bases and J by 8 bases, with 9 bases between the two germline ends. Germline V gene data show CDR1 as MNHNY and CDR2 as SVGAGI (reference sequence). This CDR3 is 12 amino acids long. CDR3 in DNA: TGTGCCAGCAGTTTACAATCCCATGAGCAGTTCTTC. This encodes CASSLQSHEQFF.

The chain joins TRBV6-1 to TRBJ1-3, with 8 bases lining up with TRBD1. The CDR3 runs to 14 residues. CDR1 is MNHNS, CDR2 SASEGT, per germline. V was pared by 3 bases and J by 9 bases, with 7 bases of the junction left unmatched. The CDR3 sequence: CASSDPQGAITIYF. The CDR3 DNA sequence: TGTGCCAGCAGTGACCCTCAGGGGGCGATCACCATATATTTT.

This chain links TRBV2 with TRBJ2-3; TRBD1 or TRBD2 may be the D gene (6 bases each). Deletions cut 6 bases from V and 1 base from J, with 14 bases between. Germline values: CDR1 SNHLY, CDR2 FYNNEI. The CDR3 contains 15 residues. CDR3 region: CASRALGGRTDTQYF. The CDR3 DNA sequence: TGTGCCAGCAGGGCCTTGGGGGGCCGCACAGATACGCAGTATTTT.

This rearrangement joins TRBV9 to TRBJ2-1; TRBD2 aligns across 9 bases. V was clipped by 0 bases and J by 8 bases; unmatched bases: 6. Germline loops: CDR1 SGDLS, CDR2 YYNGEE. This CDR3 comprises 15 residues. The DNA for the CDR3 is TGTGCCAGCAGCGTAGAGGGCGGGGGGGCCCATGAGCAGTTCTTC. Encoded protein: CASSVEGGGAHEQFF.

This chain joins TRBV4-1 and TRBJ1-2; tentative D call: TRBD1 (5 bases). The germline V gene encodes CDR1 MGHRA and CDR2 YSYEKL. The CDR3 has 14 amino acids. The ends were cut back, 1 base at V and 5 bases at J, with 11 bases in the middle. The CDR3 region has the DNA TGCGCCAGCAGCCAAGGGGTCGAGGGGTATGGCTACACCTTC. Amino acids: CASSQGVEGYGYTF.

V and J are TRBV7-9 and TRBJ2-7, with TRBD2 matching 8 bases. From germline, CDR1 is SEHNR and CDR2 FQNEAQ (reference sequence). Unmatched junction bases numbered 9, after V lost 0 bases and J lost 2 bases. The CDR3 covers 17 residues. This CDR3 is CASSLARAAGDPYEQYF. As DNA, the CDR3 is TGTGCCAGCAGCTTAGCACGGGCAGCGGGGGACCCCTACGAGCAGTACTTC. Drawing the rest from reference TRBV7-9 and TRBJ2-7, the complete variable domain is DTGVSQNPRHKITKRGQNVTFRCDPISEHNRLYWYRQTLGQGPEFLTYFQNEAQLEKSRLLSDRFSAERPKGSFSTLEIQRTEQGDSAMYLCASSLARAAGDPYEQYFGPGTRLTVT.